A selection of T cell receptor beta chains follows, all from one sample in a study of low-dose radiotherapy and immunotherapy resistance in tumors. TCRdb re-analysed the reads in MiXCR, keeping a single row per CDR3 protein. The table lists about 84,000 distinct CDR3 sequences, about 17% of them singletons. The sequenced sample was PBMCs, obtained after low-dose radiotherapy plus immunotherapy. The receptors originated from a male donor with prostate cancer. Both conserved end residues are part of each CDR3. The order of the fields is D gene, clone size, V gene, J gene, CDR3 protein, CDR3 DNA. The D gene is left open where the match is weak. Expanded clones are given a class, and other clones once, few, many or no size at all.

D: .; size: many; V: TRBV7-9; J: TRBJ2-6; CDR3: CASSSQGGGLNSGANVLTF; DNA: TGTGCCAGCAGCTCGCAGGGGGGGGGGTTAAACTCTGGGGCCAACGTCCTGACTTTC
D: .; size: many; V: TRBV5-1; J: TRBJ2-7; CDR3: CASSYSDGKDEQYF; DNA: TGCGCCAGCAGCTACTCGGACGGAAAGGACGAGCAGTACTTC
D: .; size: few; V: TRBV27; J: TRBJ2-2; CDR3: CASGENTGELFF; DNA: TGTGCCAGCGGGGAGAACACCGGGGAGCTGTTTTTT
D: .; size: many; V: TRBV28; J: TRBJ2-1; CDR3: CASSLSRGYNEQFF; DNA: TGTGCCAGCAGTTTATCTAGAGGCTACAATGAGCAGTTCTTC
D: .; size: .; V: TRBV12-3/TRBV12-4; J: TRBJ1-5; CDR3: CASSGGWGVGDQPQHF; DNA: TGTGCCAGCAGCGGGGGCTGGGGTGTCGGGGATCAGCCCCAGCATTTT
D: TRBD1; size: many; V: TRBV5-8; J: TRBJ2-1; CDR3: CASRMQDRVPFF; DNA: TGTGCCAGCAGAATGCAGGACAGGGTCCCGTTCTTC
D: TRBD1; size: many; V: TRBV5-1; J: TRBJ2-3; CDR3: CASSPGTGSTDTQYF; DNA: TGCGCCAGCAGCCCCGGGACAGGTAGCACAGATACGCAGTATTTT
D: .; size: many; V: TRBV3-1; J: TRBJ1-4; CDR3: CASSPGQVATNEKLFF; DNA: TGTGCCAGCAGCCCCGGACAAGTTGCAACTAATGAAAAACTGTTTTTT
D: TRBD2; size: many; V: TRBV7-9; J: TRBJ2-6; CDR3: CASSLALAGRSGANVLTF; DNA: TGTGCCAGCAGCTTAGCTCTAGCGGGGCGCTCTGGGGCCAACGTCCTGACTTTC
D: .; size: .; V: TRBV12-3/TRBV12-4; J: TRBJ2-7; CDR3: CASSRDLFRDGQYF; DNA: TGTGCCAGCAGTAGAGATCTTTTCCGGGATGGGCAGTACTTC
D: .; size: .; V: TRBV30; J: TRBJ1-2; CDR3: CAWSVLQGHGYTF; DNA: TGTGCCTGGAGTGTACTCCAGGGCCATGGCTACACCTTC
D: TRBD2; size: many; V: TRBV11-2; J: TRBJ2-2; CDR3: CASSLVSGGSFTGELFF; DNA: TGTGCCAGCAGCTTAGTTTCCGGCGGGAGTTTTACCGGGGAGCTGTTTTTT
D: TRBD1; size: many; V: TRBV19; J: TRBJ1-5; CDR3: CASRPGKQGAYSNQPQHF; DNA: TGTGCCAGTAGGCCGGGAAAGCAGGGGGCATATAGCAATCAGCCCCAGCATTTT
D: .; size: many; V: TRBV4-3; J: TRBJ2-7; CDR3: CASSQGVGTGYEQYF; DNA: TGCGCCAGCAGCCAAGGAGTAGGGACTGGCTACGAGCAGTACTTC
D: TRBD1; size: many; V: TRBV6-2/TRBV6-3; J: TRBJ1-2; CDR3: CASSYSDRAGYTF; DNA: TGTGCCAGCAGTTACTCCGACAGGGCTGGCTACACCTTC
D: TRBD1; size: many; V: TRBV30; J: TRBJ1-1; CDR3: CAWSVGQGASAFF; DNA: TGTGCCTGGAGTGTGGGCCAGGGGGCCTCAGCTTTCTTT
D: TRBD1; size: many; V: TRBV5-6; J: TRBJ1-6; CDR3: CASILTGTGNNSPLHF; DNA: TGTGCCAGCATCCTCACCGGGACAGGGAATAATTCACCCCTCCACTTT
D: .; size: medium-sized; V: TRBV7-9; J: TRBJ2-1; CDR3: CASSLDRGQQFF; DNA: TGTGCCAGCAGCCTCGACCGGGGTCAACAGTTCTTC
D: .; size: many; V: TRBV20-1; J: TRBJ1-5; CDR3: CSAIRETMGQPQHF; DNA: TGCAGCGCCATCCGGGAAACGATGGGTCAGCCCCAGCATTTT
D: .; size: .; V: TRBV29-1; J: TRBJ1-4; CDR3: CSVGQINEKLFF; DNA: TGCAGCGTTGGTCAGATAAATGAAAAACTGTTTTTT
D: TRBD1; size: few; V: TRBV25-1; J: TRBJ2-7; CDR3: CASSGRTGREQYF; DNA: TGTGCCAGCAGCGGAAGGACAGGGAGAGAGCAGTACTTC
D: TRBD1; size: many; V: TRBV10-2; J: TRBJ2-7; CDR3: CASRGTGSSYEQYF; DNA: TGCGCCAGCAGGGGGACAGGTAGCTCCTACGAGCAGTACTTC
D: .; size: few; V: TRBV20-1; J: TRBJ2-7; CDR3: CSARDRTGSYYEQYF; DNA: TGCAGTGCTAGAGATAGAACAGGGTCTTACTACGAGCAGTACTTC
D: .; size: many; V: TRBV5-1; J: TRBJ2-7; CDR3: CASSLIGSSHEQYF; DNA: TGCGCCAGCAGCTTAATAGGATCGTCCCACGAGCAGTACTTC
D: .; size: many; V: TRBV6-1; J: TRBJ2-7; CDR3: CASSSATHNTYEQYF; DNA: TGTGCCAGCAGTTCCGCCACTCATAATACCTACGAGCAGTACTTC
D: .; size: many; V: TRBV28; J: TRBJ2-3; CDR3: CASSKGGTTDTQYF; DNA: TGTGCCAGCAGTAAAGGGGGTACGACAGATACGCAGTATTTT
D: TRBD2; size: many; V: TRBV20-1; J: TRBJ2-1; CDR3: CSAFGLAGNEQFF; DNA: TGCAGTGCTTTTGGACTAGCGGGGAATGAGCAGTTCTTC
D: .; size: many; V: TRBV4-3; J: TRBJ2-1; CDR3: CASSQGRNDEQFF; DNA: TGCGCCAGCAGCCAAGGAAGGAACGATGAGCAGTTCTTC
D: .; size: .; V: TRBV28; J: TRBJ2-1; CDR3: CASSLGEWNEQFF; DNA: TGTGCCAGCAGTCTTGGGGAATGGAATGAGCAGTTCTTC
D: TRBD1; size: many; V: TRBV7-2; J: TRBJ2-7; CDR3: CASSLAGQTSYEQYF; DNA: TGTGCCAGCAGCTTAGCGGGACAGACCTCCTACGAGCAGTACTTC
D: .; size: .; V: TRBV12-3/TRBV12-4; J: TRBJ2-1; CDR3: CASSPGGLGYFF; DNA: TGTGCCAGCAGCCCAGGGGGGCTGGGGTATTTCTTC
D: TRBD1; size: few; V: TRBV7-2; J: TRBJ2-3; CDR3: CASSPRTGGNTDTQYF; DNA: TGTGCCAGCAGCCCCCGGACAGGGGGAAACACAGATACGCAGTATTTT
D: TRBD1; size: few; V: TRBV4-2; J: TRBJ1-3; CDR3: CASSLVTGAGNTIYF; DNA: TGTGCCAGCAGCCTCGTGACAGGGGCTGGAAACACCATATATTTT
D: .; size: many; V: TRBV27; J: TRBJ1-1; CDR3: CASSLGDMNTEAFF; DNA: TGTGCCAGCAGTTTAGGGGACATGAACACTGAAGCTTTCTTT
D: .; size: few; V: TRBV27; J: TRBJ2-7; CDR3: CASSLAPNGYEQYF; DNA: TGTGCCAGCAGTTTAGCCCCCAATGGGTACGAGCAGTACTTC